The 28 T cell receptor beta chains presented below share a single source sample, sequenced in a study of shared clonotypes between healthy human individuals. TCRdb's copy holds only in-frame clones and misses some; the assay was immunoSEQ multiplex PCR. The sample has more than 1.2 million clones, approximately 98.5% seen once; the top ten hold about 0.34%. The sequencing sample was made of naive CD4+ T cells sorted from blood. Specified subset: CD45RA+ positively selected. The origin of the receptors is a man aged 25 to 45 in good health.

The rearrangement uses TRBV5-1 and TRBJ1-2; D perhaps matches TRBD1 (5 bases). This CDR3 is built from 18 residues. Germline CDR1 is SGHRS and CDR2 is YFSETQ. Trimming removed 4 bases from V and 6 bases from J, with 28 bases in between. The DNA of the CDR3 is TGCGCCAGCAGCCTCAAGTACGACACGCGGGGCGATGGTAATGGCTACACCTTC. This sequence encodes CASSLKYDTRGDGNGYTF.

The rearrangement links TRBV28 to TRBJ1-5; D may be TRBD1 (5 bases). Trimming took off 11 bases at V and 0 bases at J, with 17 bases between the two ends. Germline CDR1 MDHEN, CDR2 SYDVKM. The CDR3 sequence is 15 residues long. CDR3 amino acids: CAARGRGSSNQPQHF. The DNA for the CDR3 is TGTGCCGCAAGGGGAAGGGGATCTAGCAATCAGCCCCAGCATTTT.

This chain connects TRBV28 to TRBJ2-1, with D perhaps given as TRBD1 or TRBD2 (6 bases each). Looked up from germline, CDR1 is MDHEN and CDR2 is SYDVKM. The CDR3 is 16 residues long. The V end was cut by 7 bases, the J end by 4 bases, with 20 bases between. The CDR3 sequence: CASITQGGIGYNEQFF. CDR3 nucleotide sequence: TGTGCCAGCATAACACAGGGCGGGATAGGGTACAATGAGCAGTTCTTC. Based on the CDR3 plus reference TRBV28 and TRBJ2-1, the full variable domain is DVKVTQSSRYLVKRTGEKVFLECVQDMDHENMFWYRQDPGLGLRLIYFSYDVKMKEKGDIPEGYSVSREKKERFSLILESASTNQTSMYLCASITQGGIGYNEQFFGPGTRLTVL.

Comment on this clone: The sample has other DNA sequences that encode this CDR3 too. The V and J genes are TRBV9 and TRBJ2-1; 11 nucleotides match TRBD1. Germline trimming cut 0 bases from V and 6 bases from J; bases unmatched to any gene: 8. The CDR3 has 17 amino acids. Germline assignment: CDR1 SGDLS and CDR2 YYNGEE. As DNA, the CDR3 is TGTGCCAGCAGCGTAGATGAGGGACAGGGGGTACTCAATGAGCAGTTCTTC. Protein product: CASSVDEGQGVLNEQFF. Filled out from reference TRBV9 and TRBJ2-1, the complete variable domain reads DSGVTQTPKHLITATGQRVTLRCSPRSGDLSVYWYQQSLDQGLQFLIQYYNGEERAKGNILERFSAQQFPDLHSELNLSSLELGDSALYFCASSVDEGQGVLNEQFFGPGTRLTVL.

The chain couples TRBV7-6 to TRBJ2-1; possible D gene TRBD1, 5 bases. This CDR3 spans 16 amino acids. Trimming left V 4 bases short and J 5 bases short, with 18 bases between. CDR1 is SGHVS, CDR2 FNYEAQ, per germline. CDR3 amino acids: CASSSQSVGHHNEQFF. The CDR3 coding sequence is TGTGCCAGCAGCTCTCAGTCGGTCGGACATCACAATGAGCAGTTCTTC.

V is TRBV5-1 and J is TRBJ2-2; perhaps D is TRBD1 or TRBD2 (5 bases each). Trimming took off 3 bases at V and 0 bases at J, with 15 bases between the two ends. The CDR3 contains 17 residues. CDR1 and CDR2 (germline): SGHRS, YFSETQ. Written as DNA, the CDR3 is TGCGCCAGCAGCTATTCTCCGGGACCCGCGAACACCGGGGAGCTGTTTTTT. Its protein product is CASSYSPGPANTGELFF. Full variable domain (outside the CDR3, taken from reference TRBV5-1 and TRBJ2-2): KAGVTQTPRYLIKTRGQQVTLSCSPISGHRSVSWYQQTPGQGLQFLFEYFSETQRNKGNFPGRFSGRQFSNSRSEMNVSTLELGDSALYLCASSYSPGPANTGELFFGEGSRLTVL.

V gene TRBV27 combines with J gene TRBJ1-2; 9 bases are a match to TRBD1. Trimming took 4 bases from V and 4 from J; bases not matched to a gene: 10. The CDR3 totals 16 residues. Germline V CDR1 and CDR2: MNHEY, SMNVEV (reference sequence). CDR3 protein: CASSYSDYRGPYGYTF. The CDR3, as DNA: TGTGCCAGCAGTTATTCGGACTACAGGGGGCCCTATGGCTACACCTTC.

CDR3 in DNA: TGTGCCAGCTCGCGGGGGACTAGCGGGAGTGGAAGTCCTAGCACAGATACGCAGTATTTT. This encodes CASSRGTSGSGSPSTDTQYF. V is TRBV18 and J is TRBJ2-3; TRBD2 aligns across 14 bases. This CDR3 is built from 20 residues. Germline CDR1 KGHSH, CDR2 LQKENI. The V segment lost 6 bases and the J segment 0 bases; nucleotides outside the gene matches: 14.

J is TRBJ2-7 and V is TRBV25-1; TRBD2 might be the D (5 bases). Germline V gene sequence: CDR1 MGHDK, CDR2 SYGVNS. CDR3 length equals 13 residues. V lost 7 bases to trimming and J lost 4 bases, with 14 bases between them. In DNA, the CDR3 is TGTGCCAGCATATCACCTGCGGGTTACGAGCAGTACTTC. This translates into CASISPAGYEQYF.

The chain is built from TRBV19 and TRBJ2-3; a weak D match, TRBD2 (5 bases). Germline V gene lookup returns CDR1 LNHDA and CDR2 SQIVND (reference sequence). The length of the CDR3 is 14 residues. Trimming shortened V by 7 bases and J by 0 bases, and 11 bases separated the two germline ends. Here the CDR3 DNA reads TGTGCCAGTACCCAGCGGAGCAGCACAGATACGCAGTATTTT. Its translation: CASTQRSSTDTQYF.

The chain joins TRBV19 to TRBJ2-7; D gene unclear. V lost 5 bases and J 4 bases, leaving 9 bases between the germline ends. Germline V lookup: CDR1 LNHDA, CDR2 SQIVND (reference sequence). This CDR3 contains 12 residues. The CDR3 region has the DNA TGTGCCAGTAGTCAGATGGGGTACGAGCAGTACTTC. Translation: CASSQMGYEQYF. The whole variable domain, filled in from reference TRBV19 and TRBJ2-7, reads DGGITQSPKYLFRKEGQNVTLSCEQNLNHDAMYWYRQDPGQGLRLIYYSQIVNDFQKGDIAEGYSVSREKKESFPLTVTSAQKNPTAFYLCASSQMGYEQYFGPGTRLTVT.

V is TRBV28 and J is TRBJ1-2, with D maybe TRBD1 (5 bases). This CDR3 spans 16 amino acids. CDR1 is MDHEN, CDR2 SYDVKM, per germline. Trimming left V 2 bases short and J 2 bases short, with 15 bases between. DNA of the CDR3: TGTGCCAGCAGTTTACGGGGCTCGAGCTTAAACTATGGCTACACCTTC. This codes for CASSLRGSSLNYGYTF.

The rearrangement joins TRBV5-1 to TRBJ2-7, with 10 bases that match TRBD2. Trimming removed 5 bases from V and 2 bases from J; junction bases left unmatched: 4. The CDR3 has 14 amino acids. Germline loops: CDR1 SGHRS, CDR2 YFSETQ. The chain's CDR3 is CASSLAGEAYEQYF. The CDR3 DNA follows: TGCGCCAGCAGTCTAGCGGGAGAGGCCTACGAGCAGTACTTC.

The table lists this clone with a count of one. The chain joins TRBV5-1 to TRBJ2-3; TRBD2 might be the D (5 bases). Germline loops: CDR1 SGHRS, CDR2 YFSETQ. The V end was cut by 5 bases, the J end by 0 bases, with 10 bases between. CDR3 length: 14 residues. The CDR3 DNA reads as TGCGCCAGCAGTCAAAGCGGTAGCACAGATACGCAGTATTTT. Encoded protein: CASSQSGSTDTQYF.

The rearrangement links TRBV5-1 to TRBJ1-1; 7 nucleotides align to TRBD1. This CDR3 region has 18 residues. Germline CDR1 SGHRS, CDR2 YFSETQ. Germline trimming cut 1 base from V and 3 bases from J; bases unmatched to any gene: 15. For the CDR3, the DNA is TGCGCCAGCAGCTTGCGGAGGGGGCTATTGGCCGATTACACTGAAGCTTTCTTT. Protein: CASSLRRGLLADYTEAFF.

The chain couples TRBV2 to TRBJ2-7; D is unclear. V lost 1 base to trimming and J lost 3 bases, with 7 bases between them. The CDR3 covers 13 residues. Germline V gene sequence: CDR1 SNHLY, CDR2 FYNNEI. The CDR3 bases are TGTGCCAGCAGTGAAGGGGCCGTCTACGAGCAGTACTTC. It codes for CASSEGAVYEQYF.

This chain links TRBV10-3 with TRBJ2-1; D might be TRBD1 (6 bases). From germline, CDR1 is ENHRY and CDR2 SYGVKD. The CDR3 is 14 residues long. V lost 6 bases and J lost 0, with 9 bases in between. Here the CDR3 reads CAIRDRSSYNEQFF. Here the CDR3 DNA reads TGTGCCATCAGAGACAGGAGCTCCTACAATGAGCAGTTCTTC.

V is TRBV5-1 and J is TRBJ2-6; a weak D match, TRBD1 (5 bases). V lost 4 bases, J lost 4 bases, and 12 bases lay in between. The CDR3 runs 15 residues. Germline V gene sequence: CDR1 SGHRS, CDR2 YFSETQ. The CDR3 here is CASSPSGHGANVLTF. The CDR3 DNA reads TGCGCCAGCAGCCCCTCAGGGCACGGGGCCAACGTCCTGACTTTC.

The chain recombines TRBV9 with TRBJ2-1, with D perhaps TRBD2 (5 bases). CDR3 length equals 12 residues. Germline V gives CDR1 SGDLS, CDR2 YYNGEE. V was trimmed by 3 bases and J by 8 bases, leaving 9 bases between them. The CDR3 is CASSGTRDEQFF. CDR3 DNA: TGTGCCAGCAGCGGAACTAGGGATGAGCAGTTCTTC.

The chain carries TRBV5-1 and TRBJ1-2; TRBD1 matches at 8 bases. From germline, CDR1 is SGHRS and CDR2 YFSETQ. The CDR3 is 14 residues long. J gave up 8 bases and V 2 bases, and 8 bases lay outside the gene matches. This CDR3 is CASSFGQGVDGYTF. Written as DNA, the CDR3 is TGCGCCAGCAGCTTCGGACAGGGCGTGGACGGCTACACCTTC.

The gene calls are TRBV28 and TRBJ1-2, with a possible D match to TRBD1 (6 bases). Trimming took off 1 base at V and 1 base at J, with 10 bases between the two ends. This CDR3 is 15 amino acids long. Germline values: CDR1 MDHEN, CDR2 SYDVKM. This CDR3 reads CASSLSGHSNYGYTF. DNA for the CDR3: TGTGCCAGCAGTTTATCGGGACATAGTAACTATGGCTACACCTTC.

V is TRBV19 and J is TRBJ2-3, with 9 bases identical to TRBD2. The V and J ends lost 6 bases and 5 bases, in that order; junction bases with no gene match: 9. Germline CDR1 reads LNHDA; CDR2 reads SQIVND (reference sequence). This CDR3 spans 15 amino acids. CDR3 nucleotides: TGTGCCAGTAGAGGGACTAGCTTATTCGAAGATACGCAGTATTTT. It codes for CASRGTSLFEDTQYF.

The rearrangement joins TRBV28 to TRBJ2-2, with D possibly being TRBD2 (5 bases). Germline values: CDR1 MDHEN, CDR2 SYDVKM. CDR3 size: 15 residues. V was pared by 2 bases and J by 6 bases, with 13 bases between. Here the CDR3 reads CASSLSGSRAGELFF. CDR3 bases: TGTGCCAGCAGTTTAAGTGGGAGTCGGGCCGGGGAGCTGTTTTTT.

The chain joins TRBV14 to TRBJ2-1; no clear D. Per the germline V gene, CDR1 is SGHDN and CDR2 is FVKESK. This CDR3 has 15 residues. Trimming left V 0 bases short and J 4 bases short, with 10 bases between. Here the CDR3 DNA reads TGTGCCAGCAGCCAAGAGCGTCGACTGTACAATGAGCAGTTCTTC. Encoded protein: CASSQERRLYNEQFF.

This chain uses TRBV7-2 with TRBJ2-7; TRBD2 is a possible D gene (5 bases). The length of the CDR3 is 13 residues. The germline CDR1 and CDR2 sequences are SGHTA and FQGNSA. The V and J ends lost 5 bases and 3 bases respectively, with 11 bases between them. The CDR3 region has the DNA TGTGCCAGCAGCGAAGGACTTTACTACGAGCAGTACTTC. It encodes CASSEGLYYEQYF.

This chain connects TRBV11-2 to TRBJ2-1; TRBD1 matches at 9 bases. This CDR3 has 14 amino acids. V lost 2 bases, J lost 9 bases, and 5 bases stayed unmatched. Germline CDR1 and CDR2: SGHAT and FQNNGV. The CDR3, as DNA: TGTGCCAGCAGCTTAACAGGGGGCCCGGGTGAGCAGTTCTTC. It is translated as CASSLTGGPGEQFF. The full variable domain, with the rest looked up from reference TRBV11-2 and TRBJ2-1, is EAGVAQSPRYKIIEKRQSVAFWCNPISGHATLYWYQQILGQGPKLLIQFQNNGVVDDSQLPKDRFSAERLKGVDSTLKIQPAKLEDSAVYLCASSLTGGPGEQFFGPGTRLTVL.

This chain connects TRBV12-2 to TRBJ2-3; the table calls TRBD2, which could not be checked here. TRBV12-2 represents a pseudogene. The CDR3 is 18 amino acids. The CDR3 nucleotides are TGTGCAAGTCGCTTAGCCGGGGCCAGCGGGAGAATTGCAGATACGCAGTATTTT. It yields the protein CASRLAGASGRIADTQYF.

This clone occurred once. The chain has TRBV25-1 and TRBJ2-3; 9 bases agree with TRBD1. The CDR3 contains 16 residues. V shed 1 base and J 4 bases; nucleotides not matched to a gene: 6. Germline-derived CDR1 and CDR2 are MGHDK and SYGVNS. Here the CDR3 reads CASSESVGQGSDTQYF. The CDR3, as DNA: TGTGCCAGCAGTGAATCTGTGGGACAGGGTTCAGATACGCAGTATTTT. Full variable domain (remainder filled in from reference TRBV25-1 and TRBJ2-3): EADIYQTPRYLVIGTGKKITLECSQTMGHDKMYWYQQDPGMELHLIHYSYGVNSTEKGDLSSESTVSRIRTEHFPLTLESARPSHTSQYLCASSESVGQGSDTQYFGPGTRLTVL.